This T cell receptor beta chain originates from a study of tumor and adjacent non-tumor tissue in lung cancer. Points from the study as a whole: In normal lung, the top 100 clones were significantly more dominant than in tumor.

Three rounds of nested PCR, following a modified ARM-PCR protocol, produced the TCRbeta library. TCRdb called the multiplex PCR reads again in MiXCR, with one record for every CDR3 protein. The data contain around 75,000 distinct CDR3 sequences, roughly 70% of them singletons. This clonotype is a singleton in its sample. As yet, its antigen is unknown. One end of the junction is discordant with germline, which a read error may explain. This sample's RNA came from whole unsorted tissue. This non-tumor lung sample came from over 3 cm beyond the tumor edge. The CDR3 spans 16 residues. V usage is TRBV12-3 or TRBV12-4 and J usage is TRBJ1-5; TRBD1 is a possible D gene (5 bases). The receptor was derived from a woman between 45 and 65 years old with non-small cell lung cancer. The sample consisted of distant non-tumor lung tissue. CDR3 protein: CASSLGEAYGNQPQHF. The CDR3 DNA is TGTGCCAGCAGTTTGGGGGAGGCTTATGGCAATCAGCCCCAACATTTT.